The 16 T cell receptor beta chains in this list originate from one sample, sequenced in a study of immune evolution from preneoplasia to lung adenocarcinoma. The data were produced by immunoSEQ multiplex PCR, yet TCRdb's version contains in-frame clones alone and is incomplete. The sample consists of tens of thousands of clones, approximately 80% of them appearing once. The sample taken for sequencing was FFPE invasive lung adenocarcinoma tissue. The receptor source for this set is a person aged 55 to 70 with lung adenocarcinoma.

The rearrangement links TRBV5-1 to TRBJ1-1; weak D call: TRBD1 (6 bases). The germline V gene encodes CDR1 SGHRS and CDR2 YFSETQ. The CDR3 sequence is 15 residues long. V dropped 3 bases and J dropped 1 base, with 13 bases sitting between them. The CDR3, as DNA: TGCGCCAGCAGCTCCGCAGGGGTAACGAACACTGAAGCTTTCTTT. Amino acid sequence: CASSSAGVTNTEAFF.

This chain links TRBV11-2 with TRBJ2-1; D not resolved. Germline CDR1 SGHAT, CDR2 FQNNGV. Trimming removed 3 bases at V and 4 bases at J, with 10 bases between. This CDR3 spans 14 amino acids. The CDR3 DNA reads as TGTGCCAGCAGCTTGCTCAGTCAGTACAATGAGCAGTTCTTC. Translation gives CASSLLSQYNEQFF.

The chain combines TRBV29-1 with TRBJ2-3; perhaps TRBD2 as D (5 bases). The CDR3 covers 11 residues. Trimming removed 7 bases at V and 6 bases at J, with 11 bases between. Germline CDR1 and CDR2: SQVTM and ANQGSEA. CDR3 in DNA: TGCAGCGATACTAGTGCGGATACGCAGTATTTT. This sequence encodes CSDTSADTQYF.

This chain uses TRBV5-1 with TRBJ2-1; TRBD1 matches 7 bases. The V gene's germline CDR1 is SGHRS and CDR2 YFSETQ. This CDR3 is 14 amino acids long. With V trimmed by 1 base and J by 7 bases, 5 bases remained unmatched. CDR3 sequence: CASSLRGRENEQFF. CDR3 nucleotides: TGCGCCAGCAGCTTGAGGGGGCGTGAGAATGAGCAGTTCTTC.

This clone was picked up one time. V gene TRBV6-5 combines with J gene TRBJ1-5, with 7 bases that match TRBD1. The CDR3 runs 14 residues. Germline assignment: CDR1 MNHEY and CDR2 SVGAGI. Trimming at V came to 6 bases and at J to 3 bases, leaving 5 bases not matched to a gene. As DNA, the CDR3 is TGTGCCAGCAGGCCCGGGACAGACAATCAGCCCCAGCATTTT. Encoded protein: CASRPGTDNQPQHF.

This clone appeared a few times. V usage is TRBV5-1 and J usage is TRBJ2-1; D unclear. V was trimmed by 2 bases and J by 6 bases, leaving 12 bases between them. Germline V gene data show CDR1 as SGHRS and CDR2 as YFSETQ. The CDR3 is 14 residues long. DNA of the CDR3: TGCGCCAGCAGCTTTGACCCGAGAGGCAATGAGCAGTTCTTC. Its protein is CASSFDPRGNEQFF.

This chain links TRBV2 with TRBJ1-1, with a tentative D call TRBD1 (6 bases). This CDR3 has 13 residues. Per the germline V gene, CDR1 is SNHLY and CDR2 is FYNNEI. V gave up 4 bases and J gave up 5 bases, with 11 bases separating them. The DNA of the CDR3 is TGTGCCAGCAGTGTGGGGGCCGGAACTGAAGCTTTCTTT. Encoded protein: CASSVGAGTEAFF.

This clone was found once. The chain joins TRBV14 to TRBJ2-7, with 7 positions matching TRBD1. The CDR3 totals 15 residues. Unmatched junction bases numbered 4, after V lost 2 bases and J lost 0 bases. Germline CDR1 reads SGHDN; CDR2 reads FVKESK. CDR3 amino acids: CASSQTGTVSYEQYF. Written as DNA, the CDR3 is TGTGCCAGCAGCCAAACCGGGACAGTCTCCTACGAGCAGTACTTC.

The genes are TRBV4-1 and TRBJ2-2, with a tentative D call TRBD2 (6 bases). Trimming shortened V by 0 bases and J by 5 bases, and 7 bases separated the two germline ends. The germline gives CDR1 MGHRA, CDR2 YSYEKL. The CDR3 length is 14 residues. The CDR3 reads CASSQEGLTGELFF. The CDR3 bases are TGCGCCAGCAGCCAAGAAGGACTAACCGGGGAGCTGTTTTTT.

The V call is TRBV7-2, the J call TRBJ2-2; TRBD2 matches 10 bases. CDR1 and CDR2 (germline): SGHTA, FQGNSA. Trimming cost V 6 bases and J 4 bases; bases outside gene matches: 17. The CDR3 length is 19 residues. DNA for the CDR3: TGTGCCAGCAGTCCTCAACCACCTAGACTAGCGGGTCGCACCGGGGAGCTGTTTTTT. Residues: CASSPQPPRLAGRTGELFF.

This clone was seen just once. The CDR3 is CAWSYSGDQPQHF. The CDR3 nucleotides read TGTGCCTGGAGTTACAGTGGAGATCAGCCCCAGCATTTT. This rearrangement joins TRBV30 to TRBJ1-5; D not resolved. Deletions cut 2 bases from V and 5 bases from J, with 10 bases between. The CDR3 has 13 residues. Looked up from germline, CDR1 is GTSNPN and CDR2 is SVGIG (reference sequence). Variable domain in full (rest from reference TRBV30 and TRBJ1-5): SQTIHQWPATLVQPVGSPLSLECTVEGTSNPNLYWYRQAAGRGLQLLFYSVGIGQISSEVPQNLSASRPQDRQFILSSKKLLLSDSGFYLCAWSYSGDQPQHFGDGTRLSIL.

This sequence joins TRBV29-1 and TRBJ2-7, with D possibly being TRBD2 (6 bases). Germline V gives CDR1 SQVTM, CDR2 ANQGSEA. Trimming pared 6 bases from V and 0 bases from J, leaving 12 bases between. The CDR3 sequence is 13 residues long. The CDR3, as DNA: TGCAGCGTACTTAGCGGAGCCTCCTACGAGCAGTACTTC. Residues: CSVLSGASYEQYF.

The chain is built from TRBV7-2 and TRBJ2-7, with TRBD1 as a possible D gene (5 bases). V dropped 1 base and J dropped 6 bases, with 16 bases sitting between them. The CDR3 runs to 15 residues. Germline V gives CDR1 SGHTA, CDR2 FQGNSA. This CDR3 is CASSLGLGAVSEQYF. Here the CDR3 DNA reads TGTGCCAGCAGCTTAGGTCTAGGGGCTGTAAGCGAGCAGTACTTC. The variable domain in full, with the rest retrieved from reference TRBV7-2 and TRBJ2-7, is GAGVSQSPSNKVTEKGKDVELRCDPISGHTALYWYRQSLGQGLEFLIYFQGNSAPDKSGLPSDRFSAERTGGSVSTLTIQRTQQEDSAVYLCASSLGLGAVSEQYFGPGTRLTVT.

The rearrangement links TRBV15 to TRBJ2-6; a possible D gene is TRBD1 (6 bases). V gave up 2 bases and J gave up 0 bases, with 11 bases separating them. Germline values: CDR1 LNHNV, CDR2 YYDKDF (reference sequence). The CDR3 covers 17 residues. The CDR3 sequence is CATSRRQDHSGANVLTF. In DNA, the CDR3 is TGTGCCACCAGCAGAAGACAGGACCACTCTGGGGCCAACGTCCTGACTTTC.

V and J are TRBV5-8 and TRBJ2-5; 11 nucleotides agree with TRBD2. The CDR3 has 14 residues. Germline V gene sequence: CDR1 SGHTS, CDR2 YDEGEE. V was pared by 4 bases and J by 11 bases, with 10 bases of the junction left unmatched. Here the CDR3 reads CASSPGLAEDGQYF. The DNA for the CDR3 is TGTGCCAGCAGCCCGGGACTAGCGGAAGACGGGCAGTACTTC.

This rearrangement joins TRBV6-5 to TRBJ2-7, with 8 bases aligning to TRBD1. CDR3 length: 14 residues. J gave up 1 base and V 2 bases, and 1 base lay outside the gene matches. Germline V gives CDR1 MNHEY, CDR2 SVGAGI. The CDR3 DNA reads TGTGCCAGCAGTTACCAGGGGGCATCCTACGAGCAGTACTTC. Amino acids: CASSYQGASYEQYF.